Sequencing of this T cell receptor beta chain was carried out in a study of blood T cell repertoires in COVID-19. Whole-study context: The United States, Italy and Spain were the sources of the acute and convalescent COVID-19 samples.

The table came from immunoSEQ multiplex PCR; TCRdb's copy has only in-frame clones and leaves some out. The data contain 170,000 or so clones, roughly 77% of them seen just once; the ten biggest clones take up about 6.5%. Per the germline V gene, CDR1 is SQVTM and CDR2 is ANQGSEA. V lost 2 bases and J lost 1; bases outside the gene matches: 4. The CDR3 totals 14 residues. The sequencing sample was made of peripheral blood. V is TRBV29-1 and J is TRBJ1-2, with 7 nucleotides matching TRBD1. The clonotype was recovered from a man between 70 and 80 years old with active or convalescent COVID-19. CDR3 nucleotides: TGCAGCGTTGAAAAGGGACAGCATAACTATGGCTACACCTTC. It translates to CSVEKGQHNYGYTF.